Listed here is a single T cell receptor (beta chain). Trimming at V came to 5 bases and at J to 4 bases, leaving 9 bases not matched to a gene. This CDR3 is built from 15 residues. Germline CDR1 SGHTA, CDR2 FQGNSA. Original processing notes: The assay estimated nucleated cells by amplifying reference gene primers. Libraries were prepared by immunoSEQ multiplex PCR; TCRdb keeps only in-frame clonotypes and omits some of them. Clone size and V and J calls were adopted from that table, with D and trimming inferred from the DNA. The top ten clones hold around 5.3% of a sample with roughly 79,000 clones, roughly 80% of them seen once. The sample comes from a study of blood T cell repertoires in COVID-19. For the study at large: The United States, Italy and Spain were the sources of the acute and convalescent COVID-19 samples. Nucleic acid was either cDNA or gDNA, and it came from T cells, B-cell-depleted T cells, or PBMCs.

The V gene is TRBV7-2, the J gene TRBJ2-3, with TRBD2 matching over 7 bases. The sequencing input was peripheral blood. The sequence was obtained from a man aged 55 to 70 with active or convalescent COVID-19. The CDR3 protein is CASSPSWGGADTQYF. In DNA, the CDR3 is TGTGCCAGCAGCCCGTCCTGGGGGGGGGCAGATACGCAGTATTTT.